The sequence of this T cell receptor (beta chain) was determined in a study of blood T cell repertoires in COVID-19. Authors' processing steps: Estimated nucleated cell counts came from reference gene primer amplification. The repertoire was sequenced with immunoSEQ multiplex PCR; TCRdb's copy has only in-frame clones and lacks some. V, J and clone size derive from that table, while D and trimming were established from the DNA sequence. The table shows around 260,000 clones, with 85% occurring only once. Trimming cost V 5 bases and J 0 bases; bases outside gene matches: 10. The CDR3 runs to 17 residues. CDR1 and CDR2 (germline): SNHLY, FYNNEI.

This receptor was taken from a human donor in a cohort sampled during active COVID-19. The chain has TRBV2 and TRBJ2-4, with 7 bases aligning to TRBD1. Source material: peripheral blood. The CDR3 loop is CASSLQGSGLAKNIQYF. The CDR3 DNA is TGTGCCAGCAGTTTACAGGGGTCCGGACTAGCCAAAAACATTCAGTACTTC.